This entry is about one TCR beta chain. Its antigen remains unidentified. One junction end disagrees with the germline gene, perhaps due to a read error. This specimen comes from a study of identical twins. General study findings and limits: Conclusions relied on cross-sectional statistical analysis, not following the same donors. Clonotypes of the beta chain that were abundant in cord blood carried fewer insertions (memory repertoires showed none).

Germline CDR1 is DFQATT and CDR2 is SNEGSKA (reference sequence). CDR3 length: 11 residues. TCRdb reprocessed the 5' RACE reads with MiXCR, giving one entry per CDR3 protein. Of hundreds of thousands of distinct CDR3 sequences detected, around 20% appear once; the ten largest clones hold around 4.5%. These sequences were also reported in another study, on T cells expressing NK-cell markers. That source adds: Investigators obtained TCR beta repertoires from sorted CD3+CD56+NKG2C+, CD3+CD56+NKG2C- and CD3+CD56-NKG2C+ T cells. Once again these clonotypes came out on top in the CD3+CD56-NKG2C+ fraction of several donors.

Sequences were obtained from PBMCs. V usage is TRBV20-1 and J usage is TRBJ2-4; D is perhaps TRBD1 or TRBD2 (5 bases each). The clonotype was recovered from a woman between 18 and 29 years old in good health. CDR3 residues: CSAKNREGPFF. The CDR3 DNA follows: TGCAGTGCTAAAAATAGAGAGGGACCCTTCTTC.